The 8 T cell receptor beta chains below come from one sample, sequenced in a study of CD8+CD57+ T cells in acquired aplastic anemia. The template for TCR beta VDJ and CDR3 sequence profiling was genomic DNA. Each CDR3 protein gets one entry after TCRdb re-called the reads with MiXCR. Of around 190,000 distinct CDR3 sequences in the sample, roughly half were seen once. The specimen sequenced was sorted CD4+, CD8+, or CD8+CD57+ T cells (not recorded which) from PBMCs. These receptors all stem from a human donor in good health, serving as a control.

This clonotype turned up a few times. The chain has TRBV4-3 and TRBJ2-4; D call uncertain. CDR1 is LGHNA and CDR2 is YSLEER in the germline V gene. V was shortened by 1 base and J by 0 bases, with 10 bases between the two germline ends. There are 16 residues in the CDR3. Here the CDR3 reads CASSQGRALAKNIQYF. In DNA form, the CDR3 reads TGCGCCAGCAGCCAAGGAAGAGCCTTAGCCAAAAACATTCAGTACTTC.

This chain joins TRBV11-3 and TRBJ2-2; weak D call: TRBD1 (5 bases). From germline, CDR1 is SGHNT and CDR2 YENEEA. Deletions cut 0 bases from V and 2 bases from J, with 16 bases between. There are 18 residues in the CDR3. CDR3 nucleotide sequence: TGTGCCAGCAGCTTAGATTTTGGGGCAGGACCCAACACCGGGGAGCTGTTTTTT. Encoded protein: CASSLDFGAGPNTGELFF.

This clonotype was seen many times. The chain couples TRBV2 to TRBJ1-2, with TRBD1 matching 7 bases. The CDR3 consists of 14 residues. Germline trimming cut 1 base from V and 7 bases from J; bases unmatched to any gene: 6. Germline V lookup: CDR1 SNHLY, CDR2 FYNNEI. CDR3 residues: CASSEENRGPGYTF. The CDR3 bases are TGTGCCAGCAGTGAAGAGAACAGGGGACCTGGCTACACCTTC.

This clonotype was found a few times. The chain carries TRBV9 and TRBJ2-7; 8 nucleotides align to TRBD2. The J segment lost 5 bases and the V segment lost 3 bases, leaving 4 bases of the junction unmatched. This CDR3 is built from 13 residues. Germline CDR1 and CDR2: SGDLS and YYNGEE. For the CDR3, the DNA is TGTGCCAGCAGCGCATCACTAGCGGACGAGCAGTACTTC. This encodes CASSASLADEQYF.

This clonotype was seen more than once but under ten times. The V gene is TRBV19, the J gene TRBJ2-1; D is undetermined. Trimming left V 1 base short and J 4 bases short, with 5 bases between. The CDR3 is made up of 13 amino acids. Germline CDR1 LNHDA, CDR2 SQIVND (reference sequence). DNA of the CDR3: TGTGCCAGTAGTATAGTAGCTTACAATGAGCAGTTCTTC. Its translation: CASSIVAYNEQFF. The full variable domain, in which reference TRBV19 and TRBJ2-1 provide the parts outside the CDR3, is DGGITQSPKYLFRKEGQNVTLSCEQNLNHDAMYWYRQDPGQGLRLIYYSQIVNDFQKGDIAEGYSVSREKKESFPLTVTSAQKNPTAFYLCASSIVAYNEQFFGPGTRLTVL.

Written as DNA, the CDR3 is TGTGCCAGCCCTTCCTATACCGGGACAGGGCAGTCCCTTCTCCACTTT. Protein sequence: CASPSYTGTGQSLLHF. The chain has TRBV5-7 and TRBJ1-6, with TRBD1 matching over 9 bases. TRBV5-7 is known as an ORF, though its function is uncertain. The CDR3 has 16 amino acids. J lost 16 bases, V lost 7 bases, and 21 bases had no gene match.

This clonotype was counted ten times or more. CDR3 loop: CASSEVEWAGTTGELFF. The CDR3 DNA is TGTGCCAGCAGTGAAGTCGAGTGGGCAGGGACGACCGGGGAGCTGTTTTTT. This chain joins TRBV6-1 and TRBJ2-2, with D possibly being TRBD1 or TRBD2 (5 bases each). Trimming shortened V by 1 base and J by 5 bases, and 17 bases separated the two germline ends. Germline values: CDR1 MNHNS, CDR2 SASEGT. This CDR3 region has 17 residues.

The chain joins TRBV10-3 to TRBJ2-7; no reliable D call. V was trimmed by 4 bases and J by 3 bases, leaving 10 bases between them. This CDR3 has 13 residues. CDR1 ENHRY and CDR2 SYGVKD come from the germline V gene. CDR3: CAISVGNIYEQYF. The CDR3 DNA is TGTGCCATCAGTGTAGGCAACATCTACGAGCAGTACTTC.